Each of the 23 T cell receptor beta chains below was sequenced from the same sample in a study of shared clonotypes between healthy human individuals. Here immunoSEQ multiplex PCR was the method, and the copy in TCRdb shows in-frame clones only, minus some. The sample yields some 2,400,000 clones, 90% to 97% seen once. The sample comprised naive CD4+ T cells sorted from blood. Sample subset: CD45RA+ positively selected. Receptor source: a man aged 18-30 years in good health.

This clone was detected only once. The chain is built from TRBV25-1 and TRBJ2-1, with D perhaps matching TRBD1 or TRBD2 (5 bases each). Germline CDR1 is MGHDK and CDR2 is SYGVNS. The V gene lost 0 bases and the J gene lost 8 bases, with 11 bases spanning the gap. The length of the CDR3 is 14 residues. Written as DNA, the CDR3 is TGTGCCAGCAGTGAATATCCCAGGGACCATGAGCAGTTCTTC. Encoded protein: CASSEYPRDHEQFF.

The chain has TRBV6-6 and TRBJ2-1, with D perhaps TRBD1 (7 bases). The CDR3 has 15 residues. The V gene lost 6 bases and the J gene lost 6 bases, with 18 bases spanning the gap. Germline CDR1 MNHNY, CDR2 SVGAGI (reference sequence). CDR3 sequence (DNA): TGTGCCAGCAGGGCTCAGGGGGGCCCGGGCAATGAGCAGTTCTTC. This translates into CASRAQGGPGNEQFF.

The rearrangement uses TRBV29-1 and TRBJ2-7; 8 nucleotides match TRBD2. J gave up 2 bases and V 4 bases, and 13 bases lay outside the gene matches. Germline loops: CDR1 SQVTM, CDR2 ANQGSEA. CDR3 length: 16 residues. The CDR3 spells CSVALPRRGVTYEQYF. CDR3 coding DNA: TGCAGCGTTGCCCTTCCTAGGCGGGGGGTTACCTACGAGCAGTACTTC.

The V gene is TRBV7-2, the J gene TRBJ2-5; 7 nucleotides agree with TRBD1. V trimming: 1 base; J trimming: 2 bases; junction bases outside the gene matches: 4. The CDR3 spans 15 residues. The germline gives CDR1 SGHTA, CDR2 FQGNSA. CDR3 protein: CASSLVGQVQETQYF. The CDR3 coding sequence is TGTGCCAGCAGCTTAGTCGGACAGGTTCAAGAGACCCAGTACTTC.

The rearrangement uses TRBV12-5 and TRBJ2-3; D gene uncertain. The CDR3 runs to 16 residues. Germline loops: CDR1 LGHNT, CDR2 FRNRAP. The V and J ends lost 5 bases and 1 base respectively, with 16 bases between them. CDR3 DNA sequence: TGTGCTAGTGGTCACGACGTTTTGGCTGGCACAGATACGCAGTATTTT. As protein: CASGHDVLAGTDTQYF.

This clone was detected only a few times. The chain links TRBV2 to TRBJ1-1; 7 positions agree with TRBD1. The CDR3 contains 13 residues. After removal of 11 bases from V and 0 bases from J, the junction contained 6 bases not matched to a gene. The germline V gene encodes CDR1 SNHLY and CDR2 FYNNEI. CDR3 coding DNA: TGTGCCCTCAGGGGGGAGGTGAACACTGAAGCTTTCTTT. Amino acid sequence: CALRGEVNTEAFF.

The V gene is TRBV6-5, the J gene TRBJ2-5, with D hard to call. Germline V gene lookup returns CDR1 MNHEY and CDR2 SVGAGI. Trimming cost V 2 bases and J 2 bases, with 9 bases left between them. CDR3 length: 14 residues. CDR3 nucleotides: TGTGCCAGCAGTTACGTCGGCCTACAAGAGACCCAGTACTTC. This codes for CASSYVGLQETQYF.

The V gene is TRBV2, the J gene TRBJ1-4; 8 nucleotides line up with TRBD1. Germline CDR1 and CDR2: SNHLY and FYNNEI. Unmatched junction bases numbered 10, after V lost 6 bases and J lost 7 bases. This CDR3 has 15 amino acids. In nucleotides, the CDR3 is TGTGCCAGCAGAATGACAGGGGTCGGAGCTGAAAAACTGTTTTTT. The encoded protein is CASRMTGVGAEKLFF.

This clone was seen just once. V usage is TRBV29-1 and J usage is TRBJ1-1; the match to TRBD1 covers 7 bases. Per germline, CDR1 SQVTM and CDR2 ANQGSEA. The CDR3 is 12 residues long. CDR3 coding DNA: TGCAGAGTAAACAGGGGTAACACTGAAGCTTTCTTT. Translating gives CRVNRGNTEAFF.

The V gene is TRBV6-1, the J gene TRBJ2-7; 7 nucleotides agree with TRBD1. CDR3 length: 12 amino acids. CDR1 is MNHNS, CDR2 SASEGT, per germline. J was trimmed by 3 bases and V by 8 bases; bases with no gene match: 4. For the CDR3, the DNA is TGTGCCAGCCGACAGGGACACTACGAGCAGTACTTC. This codes for CASRQGHYEQYF.

V is TRBV5-6 and J is TRBJ2-2; no reliable D call. Germline CDR1 and CDR2: SGHDT and YYEEEE. The V gene lost 0 bases and the J gene lost 6 bases, with 12 bases spanning the gap. The CDR3 has 15 amino acids. Written as DNA, the CDR3 is TGTGCCAGCAGCTTGGCTCTAGTGTTAGCCGGGGAGCTGTTTTTT. The encoded protein is CASSLALVLAGELFF. Full variable domain (outside the CDR3, taken from reference TRBV5-6 and TRBJ2-2): DAGVTQSPTHLIKTRGQQVTLRCSPKSGHDTVSWYQQALGQGPQFIFQYYEEEERQRGNFPDRFSGHQFPNYSSELNVNALLLGDSALYLCASSLALVLAGELFFGEGSRLTVL.

The genes are TRBV5-1 and TRBJ2-5; D remains unclear. The germline gives CDR1 SGHRS, CDR2 YFSETQ. The CDR3 spans 12 residues. V was pared by 4 bases and J by 5 bases, with 9 bases between. The CDR3 protein is CASSASEETQYF. In DNA, the CDR3 is TGCGCCAGCAGCGCCTCGGAGGAGACCCAGTACTTC.

The J gene is TRBJ1-1, the V gene TRBV2; 8 nucleotides match TRBD1. The V segment lost 5 bases and the J segment 5 bases; nucleotides outside the gene matches: 7. The CDR3 runs to 14 residues. Germline V lookup: CDR1 SNHLY, CDR2 FYNNEI. CDR3 region: CASSSWTGLTEAFF. Written as DNA, the CDR3 is TGTGCCAGCAGTTCCTGGACAGGGCTTACTGAAGCTTTCTTT.

A remark on this clone: The sample has other DNA sequences that encode this CDR3 too. The V and J genes are TRBV18 and TRBJ1-1; the D gene is possibly TRBD1 (5 bases). Germline V gene sequence: CDR1 KGHSH, CDR2 LQKENI. Trimming left V 2 bases short and J 0 bases short, with 7 bases between. The CDR3 sequence is 14 residues long. CDR3 DNA sequence: TGTGCCAGCTCACCAAGACAGATGAACACTGAAGCTTTCTTT. Amino acids: CASSPRQMNTEAFF. The full variable domain, completed using reference TRBV18 and TRBJ1-1, is NAGVMQNPRHLVRRRGQEARLRCSPMKGHSHVYWYRQLPEEGLKFMVYLQKENIIDESGMPKERFSAEFPKEGPSILRIQQVVRGDSAAYFCASSPRQMNTEAFFGQGTRLTVV.

The V gene is TRBV5-1, the J gene TRBJ2-7; 9 bases are shared with TRBD2. This CDR3 has 16 amino acids. Losses at the gene ends were 0 bases for V and 1 base for J; bases not matched to a gene: 5. Germline lookup yields CDR1 SGHRS and CDR2 YFSETQ. CDR3 DNA sequence: TGCGCCAGCAGCTTGGCTGGCGGGGGGGGATCCTACGAGCAGTACTTC. Translation: CASSLAGGGGSYEQYF.

The rearrangement links TRBV6-1 to TRBJ2-7; D perhaps matches TRBD2 (6 bases). Germline-derived CDR1 and CDR2 are MNHNS and SASEGT. There are 11 residues in the CDR3. Trimming stripped 7 bases from V and 5 bases from J, with 9 bases between. The DNA for the CDR3 is TGTGCCAGCAAGGAGGGCAACGAGCAGTACTTC. Its translation is CASKEGNEQYF.

This clone was counted once. V and J are TRBV28 and TRBJ1-1; D gene ambiguous. Germline CDR1 MDHEN, CDR2 SYDVKM. The CDR3 sequence is 11 residues long. V lost 6 bases and J lost 4, with 6 bases in between. CDR3 protein: CASRGITEAFF. CDR3 in DNA: TGTGCCAGCAGGGGGATCACTGAAGCTTTCTTT.

V gene TRBV5-5 combines with J gene TRBJ2-5; TRBD1 matches 8 bases. The CDR3 covers 14 residues. The V segment lost 4 bases and the J segment 10 bases; nucleotides outside the gene matches: 12. The germline V gene encodes CDR1 SGHKS and CDR2 YYEKEE (reference sequence). The CDR3 protein is CASSQGAYRENQYF. CDR3 sequence (DNA): TGTGCCAGCAGCCAGGGGGCGTATAGGGAAAACCAGTACTTC.

Comment on this clone: At one boundary the junction diverges from the germline segment, which might be a read error. The chain recombines TRBV6-6 with TRBJ2-5; 9 bases fit TRBD1. CDR3 length equals 14 residues. Germline V lookup: CDR1 MNHNY, CDR2 SVGAGI (reference sequence). The CDR3 loop is CASSLLVMDRGRNF. The CDR3 DNA is TGTGCCAGCAGCCTCCTAGTAATGGACAGGGGTCGGAACTTC.

V and J are TRBV2 and TRBJ1-1, with TRBD1 identical over 7 bases. In germline, CDR1 is SNHLY, CDR2 FYNNEI. The CDR3 extends over 16 amino acids. V was clipped by 3 bases and J by 4 bases; unmatched bases: 11. CDR3 protein: CASSDPRTGRTTEAFF. CDR3 sequence (DNA): TGTGCCAGCAGTGATCCTAGGACAGGCCGGACCACTGAAGCTTTCTTT.

This clone occurred once. V and J are TRBV5-4 and TRBJ1-2; 7 bases agree with TRBD1. This CDR3 is 13 amino acids long. Germline V lookup: CDR1 SGHNT, CDR2 YYREEE (reference sequence). V was clipped by 1 base and J by 7 bases; unmatched bases: 4. CDR3 DNA: TGTGCCAGCAGCTTGCCAGGGGACAGTGGCTACACCTTC. Translation: CASSLPGDSGYTF. Full variable domain (missing parts from reference TRBV5-4 and TRBJ1-2): ETGVTQSPTHLIKTRGQQVTLRCSSQSGHNTVSWYQQALGQGPQFIFQYYREEENGRGNFPPRFSGLQFPNYSSELNVNALELDDSALYLCASSLPGDSGYTFGSGTRLTVV.

This clone has a single count. At the DNA level, this CDR3 is encoded by other sequences in the same sample as well. V usage is TRBV30 and J usage is TRBJ2-3; D gene unclear. Germline lookup yields CDR1 GTSNPN and CDR2 SVGIG (reference sequence). V lost 0 bases to trimming and J lost 4 bases, with 5 bases between them. This CDR3 contains 12 residues. CDR3 nucleotide sequence: TGTGCCTGGAGTGTTGTCGCAGATACGCAGTATTTT. This gives the protein CAWSVVADTQYF.

The chain is built from TRBV5-1 and TRBJ2-5, with TRBD2 identical over 10 bases. The CDR3 runs 14 residues. CDR1 SGHRS and CDR2 YFSETQ come from the germline V gene. Trimming removed 5 bases from V and 3 bases from J; junction bases left unmatched: 4. CDR3 loop: CASRQTSGKETQYF. CDR3 DNA: TGCGCCAGCAGACAAACTAGCGGGAAAGAGACCCAGTACTTC.